This T cell receptor (beta chain) comes out of a study of cytomegalovirus exposure and HLA in healthy donors. Study results and limitations: Three chains linked to CMV were shown in vitro to be specific for CMV antigens. TCR beta V segments were, for the most part, productive about 87% or about 30% of the time in an earlier analysis. Rare TCR sequences dominated, though some public TCRs recurred in many donors.

CDR3 length equals 15 residues. In germline, CDR1 is SGHRS, CDR2 YFSETQ. This clone has a single count. Its matching antigen is unknown. The primer mix had 60 Vbeta and 13 Jbeta primers. Original analysis: Among the unique TCR beta chains that a later analysis counted, around 82 million in all, roughly 9.9 million were shared. Sequenced by immunoSEQ multiplex PCR; TCRdb stores in-frame clones only, minus some. V, J and clone size reflect that table, while D and trimming were determined from the DNA. This table has about 170,000 clones, roughly 80% appearing once. The sample comprised PBMCs. The gene calls are TRBV5-1 and TRBJ2-5; 9 bases align to TRBD2. The DNA end favors TRBJ2-7, so the J call may be wrong. This sequence originates from a woman aged 18-29 years in good health and CMV-seronegative. The CDR3 loop reads CASRATSGLTYEQYF. DNA of the CDR3: TGCGCCAGCAGAGCAACTAGCGGGTTGACCTACGAGCAGTACTTC.